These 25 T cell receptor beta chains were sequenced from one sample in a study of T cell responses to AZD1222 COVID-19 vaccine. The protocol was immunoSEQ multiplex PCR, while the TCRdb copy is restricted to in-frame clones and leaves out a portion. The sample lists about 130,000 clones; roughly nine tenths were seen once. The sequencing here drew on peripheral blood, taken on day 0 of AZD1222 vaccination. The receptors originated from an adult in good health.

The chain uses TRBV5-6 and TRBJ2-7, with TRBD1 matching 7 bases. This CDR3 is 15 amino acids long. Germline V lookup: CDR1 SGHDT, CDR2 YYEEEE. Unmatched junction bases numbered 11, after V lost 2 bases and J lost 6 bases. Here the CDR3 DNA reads TGTGCCAGCAGCTTAGGTTCGCCAGGGGGATCCGAGCAGTACTTC. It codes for CASSLGSPGGSEQYF.

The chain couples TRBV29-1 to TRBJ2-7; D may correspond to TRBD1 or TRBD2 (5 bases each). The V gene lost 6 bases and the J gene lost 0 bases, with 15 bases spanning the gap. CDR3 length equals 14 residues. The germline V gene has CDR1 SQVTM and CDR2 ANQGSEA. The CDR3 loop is CSVSGTESSYEQYF. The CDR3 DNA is TGCAGCGTATCCGGGACCGAGAGCTCCTACGAGCAGTACTTC.

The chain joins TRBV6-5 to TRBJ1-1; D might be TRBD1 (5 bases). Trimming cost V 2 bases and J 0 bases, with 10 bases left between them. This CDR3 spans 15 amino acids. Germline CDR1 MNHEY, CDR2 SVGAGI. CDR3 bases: TGTGCCAGCAGTTACAAGGGGCTGTTGAACACTGAAGCTTTCTTT. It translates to CASSYKGLLNTEAFF.

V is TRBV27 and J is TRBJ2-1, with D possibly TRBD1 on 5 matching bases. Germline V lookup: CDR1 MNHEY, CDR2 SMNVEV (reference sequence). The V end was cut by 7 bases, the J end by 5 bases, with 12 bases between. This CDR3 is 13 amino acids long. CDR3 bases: TGTGCCAGCAAATTGGACACAGACAATGAGCAGTTCTTC. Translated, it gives CASKLDTDNEQFF.

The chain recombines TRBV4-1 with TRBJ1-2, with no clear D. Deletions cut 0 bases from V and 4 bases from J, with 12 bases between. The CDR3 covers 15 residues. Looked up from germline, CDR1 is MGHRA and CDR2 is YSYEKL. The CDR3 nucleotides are TGCGCCAGCAGCCAAGAACACTCCAGGTTCTATGGCTACACCTTC. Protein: CASSQEHSRFYGYTF.

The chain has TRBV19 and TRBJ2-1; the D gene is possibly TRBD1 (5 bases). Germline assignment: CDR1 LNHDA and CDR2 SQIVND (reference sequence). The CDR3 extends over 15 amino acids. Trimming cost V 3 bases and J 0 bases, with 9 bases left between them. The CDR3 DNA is TGTGCCAGTAGTATGGGGCGAAGCTCCTACAATGAGCAGTTCTTC. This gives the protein CASSMGRSSYNEQFF.

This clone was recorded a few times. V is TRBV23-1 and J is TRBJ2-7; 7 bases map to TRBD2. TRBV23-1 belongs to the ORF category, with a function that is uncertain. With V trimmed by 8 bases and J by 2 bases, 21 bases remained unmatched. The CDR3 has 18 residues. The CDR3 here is CASPTKGREGDKPYEQYF. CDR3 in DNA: TGCGCCAGCCCAACGAAGGGGAGGGAGGGCGATAAACCCTACGAGCAGTACTTC.

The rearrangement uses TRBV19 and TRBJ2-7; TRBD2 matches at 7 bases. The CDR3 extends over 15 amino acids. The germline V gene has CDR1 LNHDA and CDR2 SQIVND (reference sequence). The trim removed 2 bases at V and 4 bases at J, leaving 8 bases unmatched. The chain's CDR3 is CASSIRRERRYEQYF. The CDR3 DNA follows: TGTGCCAGTAGTATAAGGCGGGAGAGGCGGTACGAGCAGTACTTC.

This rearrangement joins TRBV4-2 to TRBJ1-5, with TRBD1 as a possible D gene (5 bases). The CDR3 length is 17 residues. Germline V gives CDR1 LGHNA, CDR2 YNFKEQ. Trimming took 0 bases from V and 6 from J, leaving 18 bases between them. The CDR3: CASSQEVTGTASQPQHF. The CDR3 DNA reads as TGTGCCAGCAGCCAAGAGGTTACGGGGACGGCGAGTCAGCCCCAGCATTTT.

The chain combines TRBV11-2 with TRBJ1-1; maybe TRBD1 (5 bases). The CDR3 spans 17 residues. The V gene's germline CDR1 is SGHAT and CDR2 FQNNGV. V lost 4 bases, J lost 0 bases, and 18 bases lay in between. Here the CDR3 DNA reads TGTGCCAGCAGCTGGATAAAAACAGGACCACTGAACACTGAAGCTTTCTTT. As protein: CASSWIKTGPLNTEAFF.

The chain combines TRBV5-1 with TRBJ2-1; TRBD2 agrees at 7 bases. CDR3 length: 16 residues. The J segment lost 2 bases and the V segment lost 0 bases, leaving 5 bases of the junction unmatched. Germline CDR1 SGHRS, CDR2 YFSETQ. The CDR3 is CASSLDLAGAYNEQFF. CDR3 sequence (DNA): TGCGCCAGCAGCTTGGATTTGGCGGGGGCCTACAATGAGCAGTTCTTC.

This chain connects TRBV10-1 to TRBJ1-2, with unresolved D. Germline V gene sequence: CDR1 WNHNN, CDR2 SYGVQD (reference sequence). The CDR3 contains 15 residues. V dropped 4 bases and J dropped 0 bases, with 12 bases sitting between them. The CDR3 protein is CASSVPEQPNYGYTF. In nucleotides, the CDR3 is TGCGCCAGCAGTGTTCCCGAACAGCCTAACTATGGCTACACCTTC.

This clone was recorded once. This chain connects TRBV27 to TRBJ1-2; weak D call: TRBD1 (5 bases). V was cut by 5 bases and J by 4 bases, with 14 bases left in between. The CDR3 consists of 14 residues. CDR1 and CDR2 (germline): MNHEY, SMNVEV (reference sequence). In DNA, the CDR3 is TGTGCCAGCAGTCTCCGGGACGGTACCTATGGCTACACCTTC. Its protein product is CASSLRDGTYGYTF.

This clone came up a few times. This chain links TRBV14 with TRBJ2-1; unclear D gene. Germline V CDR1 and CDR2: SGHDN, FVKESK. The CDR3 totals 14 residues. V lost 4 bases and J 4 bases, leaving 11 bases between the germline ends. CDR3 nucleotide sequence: TGTGCCAGCAGCCTCGATAAGCCATACAATGAGCAGTTCTTC. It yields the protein CASSLDKPYNEQFF. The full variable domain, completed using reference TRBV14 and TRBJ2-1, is EAGVTQFPSHSVIEKGQTVTLRCDPISGHDNLYWYRRVMGKEIKFLLHFVKESKQDESGMPNNRFLAERTGGTYSTLKVQPAELEDSGVYFCASSLDKPYNEQFFGPGTRLTVL.

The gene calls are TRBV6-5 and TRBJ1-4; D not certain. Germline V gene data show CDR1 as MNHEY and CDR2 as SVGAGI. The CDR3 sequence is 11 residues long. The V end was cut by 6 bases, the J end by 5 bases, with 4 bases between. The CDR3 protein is CASRTNEKLFF. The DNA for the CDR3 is TGTGCCAGCAGGACCAATGAAAAACTGTTTTTT.

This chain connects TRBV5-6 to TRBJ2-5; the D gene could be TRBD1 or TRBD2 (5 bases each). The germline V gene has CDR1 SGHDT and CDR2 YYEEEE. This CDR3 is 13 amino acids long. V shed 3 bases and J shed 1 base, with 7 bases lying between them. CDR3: CASSWDGQETQYF. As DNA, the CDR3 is TGTGCCAGCAGCTGGGACGGCCAAGAGACCCAGTACTTC.

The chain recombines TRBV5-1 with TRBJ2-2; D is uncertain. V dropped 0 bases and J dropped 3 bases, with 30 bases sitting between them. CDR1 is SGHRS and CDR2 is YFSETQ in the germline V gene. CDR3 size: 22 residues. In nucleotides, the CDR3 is TGCGCCAGCAGCTTGGTCGAATTGCACTCCCGGTACTTCGGACCCGACACCGGGGAGCTGTTTTTT. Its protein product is CASSLVELHSRYFGPDTGELFF.

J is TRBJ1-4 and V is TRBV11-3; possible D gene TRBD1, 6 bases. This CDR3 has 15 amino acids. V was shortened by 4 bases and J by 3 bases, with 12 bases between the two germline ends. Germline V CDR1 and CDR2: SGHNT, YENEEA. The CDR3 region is CASSSPGQANEKLFF. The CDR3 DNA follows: TGTGCCAGCAGCTCACCGGGACAAGCTAATGAAAAACTGTTTTTT.

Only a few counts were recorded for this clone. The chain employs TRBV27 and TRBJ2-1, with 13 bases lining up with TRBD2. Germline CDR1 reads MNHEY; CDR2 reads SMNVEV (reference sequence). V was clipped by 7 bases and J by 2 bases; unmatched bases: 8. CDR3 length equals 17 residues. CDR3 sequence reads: CASNFLLAGGAYNEQFF. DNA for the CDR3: TGTGCCAGCAACTTCTTACTAGCGGGAGGGGCCTACAATGAGCAGTTCTTC.

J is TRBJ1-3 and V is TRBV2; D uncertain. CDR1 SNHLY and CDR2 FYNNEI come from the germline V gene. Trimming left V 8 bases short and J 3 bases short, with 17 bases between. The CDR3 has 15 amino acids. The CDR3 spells CASLNHGFGGNTIYF. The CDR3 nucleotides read TGTGCCAGCCTCAACCATGGGTTTGGTGGAAACACCATATATTTT.

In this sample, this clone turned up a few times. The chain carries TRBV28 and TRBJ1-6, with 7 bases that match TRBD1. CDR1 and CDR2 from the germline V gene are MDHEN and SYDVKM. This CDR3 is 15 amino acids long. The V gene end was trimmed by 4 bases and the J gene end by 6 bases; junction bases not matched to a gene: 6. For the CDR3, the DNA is TGTGCCAGCAGTTCAATGACAGGGTCTAATTCACCCCTCCACTTT. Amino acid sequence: CASSSMTGSNSPLHF.

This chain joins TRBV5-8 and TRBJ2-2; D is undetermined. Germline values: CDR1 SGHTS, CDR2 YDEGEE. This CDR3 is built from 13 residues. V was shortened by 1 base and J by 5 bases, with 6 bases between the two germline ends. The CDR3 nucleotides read TGTGCCAGCAGCTTGATGAGAACCGGGGAGCTGTTTTTT. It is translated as CASSLMRTGELFF.

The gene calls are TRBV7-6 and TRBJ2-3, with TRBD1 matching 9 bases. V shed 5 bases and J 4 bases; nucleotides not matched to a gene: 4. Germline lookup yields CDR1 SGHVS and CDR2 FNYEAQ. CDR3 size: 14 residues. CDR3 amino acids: CASSTRQGADTQYF. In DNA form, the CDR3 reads TGTGCCAGCAGCACACGACAGGGGGCAGATACGCAGTATTTT. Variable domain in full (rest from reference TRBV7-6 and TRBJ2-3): GAGVSQSPRYKVTKRGQDVALRCDPISGHVSLYWYRQALGQGPEFLTYFNYEAQQDKSGLPNDRFSAERPEGSISTLTIQRTEQRDSAMYRCASSTRQGADTQYFGPGTRLTVL.

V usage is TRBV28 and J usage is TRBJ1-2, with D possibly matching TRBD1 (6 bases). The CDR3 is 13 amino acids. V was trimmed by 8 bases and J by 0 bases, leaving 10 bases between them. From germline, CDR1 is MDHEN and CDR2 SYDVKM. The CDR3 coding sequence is TGTGCCAGCGGGACATCCCCTAACTATGGCTACACCTTC. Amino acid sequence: CASGTSPNYGYTF.

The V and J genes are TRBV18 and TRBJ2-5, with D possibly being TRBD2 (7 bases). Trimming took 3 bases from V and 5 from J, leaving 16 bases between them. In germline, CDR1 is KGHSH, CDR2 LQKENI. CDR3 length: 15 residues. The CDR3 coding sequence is TGTGCCAGCTCACCTGGGGGGGGCATCTTGGAGACCCAGTACTTC. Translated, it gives CASSPGGGILETQYF.